This T cell receptor (beta chain) originates from a study of cytomegalovirus exposure and HLA in healthy donors. The study ran its PCR with 60 Vbeta and 13 Jbeta primers. Sequencing used immunoSEQ multiplex PCR; TCRdb keeps in-frame clones, though not all of them. The repertoire holds 130,000 or so clones, 78% seen once, with approximately 1.6% in the top ten. The CDR3 extends over 18 amino acids. The chain is built from TRBV12-2 and TRBJ2-3; no check of the table's D call, TRBD2, against the DNA was made. TRBV12-2 is annotated as a pseudogene. This clonotype was obtained from a woman aged 18-29 years in good health and CMV-seronegative. The sample consisted of PBMCs. CDR3 coding DNA: TGTGCAAGTCGCTTTAGGACTAGCGGAGCCGATAGCACAGATACGCAGTATTTT. This sequence encodes CASRFRTSGADSTDTQYF.